The rows below give T cell receptor beta chains drawn from one sample of a study of OX40 agonist ivuxolimab in advanced cancers. TCRdb keeps only in-frame clones here, not all; method: immunoSEQ multiplex PCR. The repertoire holds roughly 60,000 clones, with around 86% as singletons. The sample here was CD4+ or CD8+ T cells sorted from blood, taken in a trial of the OX40 agonist ivuxolimab. Every receptor here comes from an adult with an advanced solid tumor such as melanoma, head and neck, liver or kidney cancer. CDR3s include the opening cysteine and the closing phenylalanine or tryptophan. D genes are given only for firm matches. Only part of the rows carry a size: once, few, many, or a class if the clone is expanded.

j_call	d_call	v_call	clone_size	cdr3_nt	cdr3_aa
TRBJ1-2	NA	TRBV28	NA	TGTGCCAGCAGTTTATTGTTGGGCAGAGAAACTAACTATGGCTACACCTTC	CASSLLLGRETNYGYTF
TRBJ2-7	TRBD1	TRBV27	NA	TGTGCCAGCAGTTTTGGGCTAGGACAGGGTATTGGCGAGCAGTACTTC	CASSFGLGQGIGEQYF
TRBJ2-1	NA	TRBV29-1	NA	TGCAGCGTGGGTAACTACAATGAGCAGTTCTTC	CSVGNYNEQFF
TRBJ2-3	TRBD2	TRBV19	NA	TGTGCCAGTAGTAACGGACTAGCGGGAGGGAATACGCAGTATTTT	CASSNGLAGGNTQYF
TRBJ1-3	NA	TRBV6-6	NA	TGTGCCAGCTCGGGGGTGGTAGGAAACACCATATATTTT	CASSGVVGNTIYF
TRBJ2-1	NA	TRBV5-1	once	TGCGCCAGCAGCTTAGGTCACGGGGGCTCCAGGGGGTCGACTGAGCAGTTCTTC	CASSLGHGGSRGSTEQFF
TRBJ1-2	TRBD1	TRBV7-9	NA	TGTGCCAGCAGCGAACCCGGGACAGGGGAACGACTTAACTATGGCTACACCTTC	CASSEPGTGERLNYGYTF
TRBJ1-1	NA	TRBV18	medium-sized	TGTGCCAGCTCACCACCGAGAAGTCGTGGGAAGGACACTGAAGCTTTCTTT	CASSPPRSRGKDTEAFF
TRBJ1-1	NA	TRBV7-8	once	TGTGCCAGCAGCTTAGAGGTGAACACTGAAGCTTTCTTT	CASSLEVNTEAFF
TRBJ2-2	NA	TRBV6-5	NA	TGTGCCAGCGCCGGCACCGGGGAGCTGTTTTTT	CASAGTGELFF
TRBJ2-1	TRBD1	TRBV28	NA	TGTGCCAGCAGTTTAGTCGGACAGGGGAAGCTCTTC	CASSLVGQGKLF
TRBJ1-1	TRBD1	TRBV5-6	NA	TGTGCCAGCAGCAAAAACAGGGGGGACACTGAAGCTTTCTTT	CASSKNRGDTEAFF
TRBJ1-2	NA	TRBV19	NA	TGTGCCAGTAGTGACTATGGCTACACCTTC	CASSDYGYTF
TRBJ2-4	TRBD1	TRBV5-8	NA	TGTGCCAGCAGCTCCGGACAGGGGGTGGCCAAAAACATTCAGTACTTC	CASSSGQGVAKNIQYF
TRBJ2-7	TRBD1	TRBV2	NA	TGTGCCAGCATGAACGACAGGGTCTCCTACGAGCAGTACTTC	CASMNDRVSYEQYF
TRBJ2-1	NA	TRBV9	NA	TGTGCCAGCAGCGTAGCTTCCTTCTCCTACAATGAGCAGTTCTTC	CASSVASFSYNEQFF
TRBJ2-6	NA	TRBV14	NA	TGTGCCAGCAGCCTAAGACATGAATTTTGGAGCAACTCTGGGGCCAACGTCCTGACTTTC	CASSLRHEFWSNSGANVLTF
TRBJ2-7	TRBD2	TRBV11-1	NA	TGTGCCAGCAGCCCCTCGGGGGGGGTAATGGAGCAGTACTTC	CASSPSGGVMEQYF
TRBJ2-1	TRBD2	TRBV7-2	NA	TGTGCCAGCAGCTTTTTGTCGGCGGGGGGGCGATCGAATGAGCAGTTCTTC	CASSFLSAGGRSNEQFF
TRBJ2-5	NA	TRBV27	NA	TGTGCCAGCACCTCGATACAGGGCGGCCAAGAGACCCAGTACTTC	CASTSIQGGQETQYF
TRBJ2-3	TRBD2	TRBV5-1	NA	TGCGCCAGCAGCCTAGGGACTAGCAACACCCCAGATACGCAGTATTTT	CASSLGTSNTPDTQYF
TRBJ2-1	TRBD2	TRBV6-1	NA	TGTGCCAGCCCCCGGACGACGGGGGGGGAGCAGTTCTTC	CASPRTTGGEQFF
TRBJ2-7	NA	TRBV5-1	few	TGCGCCAGCAGCAAAGACTGGACGATCTACGAGCAGTACTTC	CASSKDWTIYEQYF
TRBJ2-3	TRBD1	TRBV5-1	NA	TGCGCCAGCAGCTTGGGCAGGGGGCCTGAAGATACGCAGTATTTT	CASSLGRGPEDTQYF
TRBJ2-5	TRBD2	TRBV5-5	NA	TGTGCCAGCAGCTTGGCCTGGGGACTAGCTAGTGGGGAGACCCAGTACTTC	CASSLAWGLASGETQYF
TRBJ1-1	TRBD1	TRBV5-5	NA	TGTGCCAGCAGCTGGACAGGGGGCGCGGTGAACACTGAAGCTTTCTTT	CASSWTGGAVNTEAFF
TRBJ1-1	TRBD1	TRBV2	NA	TGTGCCAGCAGAACGGACAGGGGGCGGAGGGACACTGAAGCTTTCTTT	CASRTDRGRRDTEAFF
TRBJ2-3	NA	TRBV5-1	once	TGCGCCAGCAGTCCTACCCGGACAGATGCAGATACGCAGTATTTT	CASSPTRTDADTQYF
TRBJ2-7	NA	TRBV4-1	NA	TGCGCCAGCAGCCCCTACCAGGGAACTCGGGAGCAGTACTTC	CASSPYQGTREQYF
TRBJ2-5	NA	TRBV6-6	NA	TGTGCCAGCAGACGGGAGACCCAGTACTTC	CASRRETQYF
TRBJ2-5	NA	TRBV5-1	once	TGCGCCAGCAGCTTGGGAATGGGCGGGGCCCAAGAGACCCAGTACTTC	CASSLGMGGAQETQYF
TRBJ2-7	NA	TRBV2	NA	TGTGCCAGCAGAGAAACTCCGGGTCTGGGCTCTTACGAGCAGTACTTC	CASRETPGLGSYEQYF
TRBJ2-7	TRBD2	TRBV6-5	NA	TGTGCCAGCAGCCGGACTAGCGGCGCCTACGAGCAGTACTTC	CASSRTSGAYEQYF
TRBJ2-7	TRBD2	TRBV5-1	once	TGCGCCAGCAGCTTGGCGCCTAGCGGGGGGGTAGAGTACTTC	CASSLAPSGGVEYF
TRBJ2-7	TRBD1	TRBV28	NA	TGTGCCAGCAGACCCGAGGACAGGGATTCCTACGAGCAGTACTTC	CASRPEDRDSYEQYF
TRBJ2-5	TRBD2	TRBV11-3	NA	TGTGCCAGCAGCTCGGGACTAGCGCCCGGGACCCAGTACTTC	CASSSGLAPGTQYF
TRBJ1-6	NA	TRBV6-1	NA	TGTGCCAGCAGTGAATCGGTGTCCAGTCTTTCTGTATCACCCCTCCACTTT	CASSESVSSLSVSPLHF
TRBJ1-5	NA	TRBV28	NA	TGTGCCAGCAGGGCCGGGGGTGGTAGTCAGCCCCAGCATTTT	CASRAGGGSQPQHF
TRBJ2-2	NA	TRBV6-1	NA	TGTGCCAGCAGTGTACCCCTCCGAGGGACTGCCGGGGAGCTGTTTTTT	CASSVPLRGTAGELFF
TRBJ1-5	NA	TRBV6-1	NA	TGTGCCAGCAGTGGAGAGGTCGGGTTTGTTCTGCCCCAGCATTTT	CASSGEVGFVLPQHF
TRBJ2-1	TRBD2	TRBV5-4	once	TGTGCCAGCAGCTTAGCCCTGACTAGCGGGCCGGGTGAGCAGTTCTTC	CASSLALTSGPGEQFF
TRBJ1-2	NA	TRBV4-1	NA	TGCGCCAGCAGCCATGCCGGGACAAAAAAAGGCTACACCTTC	CASSHAGTKKGYTF
TRBJ2-7	NA	TRBV2	NA	TGTGCCAGCTCGGACAGCCCCTACGAGCAGTACTTC	CASSDSPYEQYF
TRBJ1-2	NA	TRBV30	NA	TGTGCCTGGAGTGCAGGGGTCGGTGGCTACACCTTC	CAWSAGVGGYTF
TRBJ1-1	TRBD1	TRBV4-2	NA	TGTGCCAGCAGCCGACGACAGGGGGAGAACACTGAAGCTTTCTTT	CASSRRQGENTEAFF
TRBJ1-2	TRBD1	TRBV5-6	few	TGTGCCAGCAGCTTGTTCGGGACAGATTTATCAGGCTACACCTTC	CASSLFGTDLSGYTF
TRBJ1-3	TRBD1	TRBV2	NA	TGTGCCAGCAGTCGGGACAGTTGGTCGCGGTACTCTGGAAACACCATATATTTT	CASSRDSWSRYSGNTIYF
TRBJ1-3	NA	TRBV5-6	NA	TGTGCCAGCAGCTCCCTGACCACCATATATTTT	CASSSLTTIYF
TRBJ2-1	TRBD1	TRBV19	once	TGTGCCAGTAGCGCCGGGACAGGCTCCTACAATGAGCAGTTCTTC	CASSAGTGSYNEQFF
TRBJ2-5	NA	TRBV28	NA	TGTGCCAGCAGTTTAGGGGAGACCCAGTACTTC	CASSLGETQYF
TRBJ2-6	NA	TRBV5-1	NA	TGCGCCAGCAGCTTACTCTCTGGGGCCAACGTCCTGACTTTC	CASSLLSGANVLTF
TRBJ2-2	NA	TRBV5-4	NA	TGTGCCAGCAGCTTGGCCGATCGGGGTCCCACCGGGGAGCTGTTTTTT	CASSLADRGPTGELFF
TRBJ2-1	TRBD2	TRBV5-1	NA	TGCGCCAGCAGCTCGACTAGCGGGACATATGAGCAGTTCTTC	CASSSTSGTYEQFF
TRBJ2-1	TRBD2	TRBV25-1	NA	TGTGCCAGCAGTAGGATAGCGGGGGGGCCTGAGCAGTTCTTC	CASSRIAGGPEQFF
TRBJ1-5	NA	TRBV5-5	NA	TGTGCCAGCAGGGCTCCAGGGGGCAATCAGCCCCAGCATTTT	CASRAPGGNQPQHF
TRBJ1-2	NA	TRBV5-6	NA	TGTGCCAGCAGCTTGGAGTGGAGTGGGAGAACTAACTATGGCTACACCTTC	CASSLEWSGRTNYGYTF
TRBJ2-7	NA	TRBV20-1	NA	TGCAGTGTTAGCCCGGAGGACGAGCAGTACTTC	CSVSPEDEQYF
TRBJ1-5	TRBD1	TRBV30	NA	TGTGCCTGGAGTAAGGGACAGCCCAATCAGCCCCAGCATTTT	CAWSKGQPNQPQHF
TRBJ2-1	NA	TRBV7-3	once	TGTGCCAGCAGCACAGGGAGGACTTCCTACAATGAGCAGTTCTTC	CASSTGRTSYNEQFF
TRBJ2-3	NA	TRBV5-1	NA	TGCGCCAGCAGCTTGGAGTTAGTTCCGAGCACAGATACGCAGTATTTT	CASSLELVPSTDTQYF